Listed below are T cell receptor beta chains from one sample, sequenced in a study of OX40 agonist ivuxolimab in advanced cancers. The method was immunoSEQ multiplex PCR; TCRdb's version includes in-frame clones alone and lacks a portion of them. The table has over 75,000 clones, approximately 91% seen once. The source was CD4+ or CD8+ T cells sorted from blood, collected in a trial of the OX40 agonist ivuxolimab. All receptors derive from an adult with an advanced solid tumor such as melanoma, head and neck, liver or kidney cancer. Both conserved end residues are part of each CDR3. D genes are given only for firm matches. A row's size may be missing; if present it is once, few, many or a size class.

d_call	v_call	j_call	clone_size	cdr3_nt	cdr3_aa
.	TRBV28	TRBJ2-7	.	TGTGCCAGCAGTTTCTCATTCGGTCTAGCGTCCTACGAGCAGTACTTC	CASSFSFGLASYEQYF
TRBD1	TRBV29-1	TRBJ2-7	.	TGCAGCGTTGCCGGACAGGGGATTTACGAGCAGTACTTC	CSVAGQGIYEQYF
.	TRBV6-1	TRBJ2-2	.	TGTGCCAGCAGTGAATCGTCAACTAGCTTGAACACCGGGGAGCTGTTTTTT	CASSESSTSLNTGELFF
TRBD1	TRBV5-1	TRBJ2-7	.	TGCGCCAGCAGCCCTATGACAGGGAGAGCCTACGAGCAGTACTTC	CASSPMTGRAYEQYF
.	TRBV19	TRBJ1-2	.	TGTGCCAGCGGGCGGACCTATGGCTACACCTTC	CASGRTYGYTF
.	TRBV9	TRBJ2-1	once	TGTGCCAGCAGCGTAGGAAATCTAGCAGGGAATGAGCAGTTCTTC	CASSVGNLAGNEQFF
TRBD2	TRBV5-4	TRBJ2-7	.	TGTGCCAGCAGCTCCGGACTAGCGGGGGGCGTGGTCGAGCAGTACTTC	CASSSGLAGGVVEQYF
TRBD2	TRBV19	TRBJ2-3	.	TGTGCCAGTAGTCCCCAGACTAGCGGGAGGGGAAATACGCAGTATTTT	CASSPQTSGRGNTQYF
.	TRBV11-3	TRBJ2-5	.	TGTGCCAGCAGCTTAGATGGACAGCGAGGCCAAGAGACCCAGTACTTC	CASSLDGQRGQETQYF
TRBD2	TRBV27	TRBJ2-1	.	TGTGCCAGCAGTCTCGGACTAGCGGGAGGCTGGGAGCAGTTCTTC	CASSLGLAGGWEQFF
.	TRBV5-1	TRBJ2-3	.	TGCGCCAGCAGCGTGATGGGTCCCGGCACAGATACGCAGTATTTT	CASSVMGPGTDTQYF
.	TRBV28	TRBJ2-1	.	TGTGCCAGCAGTTTGCTGGGTGAGCAGTTCTTC	CASSLLGEQFF
TRBD2	TRBV4-3	TRBJ2-5	.	TGCGCCAGCAGCCAAGCTCTAGCGGGCCAAAGTACCCAGTACTTC	CASSQALAGQSTQYF
.	TRBV27	TRBJ1-1	.	TGTGCCAGCAGTTCTCTAGGGGCGATGAACACTGAAGCTTTCTTT	CASSSLGAMNTEAFF
TRBD2	TRBV13	TRBJ2-2	.	TGTGCCAGCAGCTTACCGGTTGGGCTAGCGGGAACCGGGGAGCTGTTTTTT	CASSLPVGLAGTGELFF
.	TRBV7-9	TRBJ1-4	.	TGTGCCAGCAGCCCAGACGATGGCCAGGTAAAGGAAAAACTGTTTTTT	CASSPDDGQVKEKLFF
.	TRBV2	TRBJ2-7	few	TGTGCCAGCAGCTACGACTACGAGCAGTACTTC	CASSYDYEQYF
TRBD2	TRBV9	TRBJ2-3	few	TGTGCCAGCAGCGTTCAAGCGGGAGGGAAGACAGATACGCAGTATTTT	CASSVQAGGKTDTQYF
TRBD2	TRBV6-1	TRBJ2-1	.	TGTGCCAGCAGTGAAGGGACTAGCGGGTTATATGAGCAGTTCTTC	CASSEGTSGLYEQFF
TRBD1	TRBV7-2	TRBJ1-2	once	TGTGCCAGCAGCTCACAGGGGGCGCTAGGTGGCTACACCTTC	CASSSQGALGGYTF
TRBD1	TRBV5-1	TRBJ1-2	few	TGCGCCAGCAGCGGAACGACAGGGCAGGGGCTCGGCTACACCTTC	CASSGTTGQGLGYTF
.	TRBV5-6	TRBJ1-2	.	TGTGCCAGCAGCCCCCCGGGGGGTGTTGGTAACTATGGCTACACCTTC	CASSPPGGVGNYGYTF
TRBD1	TRBV27	TRBJ1-5	.	TGTGCCAGCAGAGGACAGGGGGTGTATCAGCCCCAGCATTTT	CASRGQGVYQPQHF
.	TRBV9	TRBJ2-1	.	TGTGCCAGCAGCGTATCTAACAGTCCGACCTACAATGAGCAGTTCTTC	CASSVSNSPTYNEQFF
.	TRBV21-1	TRBJ2-1	.	TGTGCCAGCAGCAACATGGCAGTGGGGAATGAGCAGTTCTTC	CASSNMAVGNEQFF
.	TRBV6-5	TRBJ2-7	.	TGTGCCAGCAGTTACTCGGGGGCCTACGAGCAGTACTTC	CASSYSGAYEQYF
.	TRBV11-1	TRBJ2-7	once	TGTGCCAGCAGCTTAGTAGGGATCCGCGAGCAGTACTTC	CASSLVGIREQYF
.	TRBV11-3	TRBJ2-2	.	TGTGCCACATCACAGAGAACCACCGGGGAGCTGTTTTTT	CATSQRTTGELFF
TRBD2	TRBV5-1	TRBJ2-3	.	TGCGCCAGCAGCTTGGCCCTGACTAGCGGGAGCGAAGGCACAGATACGCAGTATTTT	CASSLALTSGSEGTDTQYF
TRBD1	TRBV5-1	TRBJ2-5	.	TGCGCCAGCAGCTCGTGGGGACAGCGTGGGACCTACCAAGAGACCCAGTACTTC	CASSSWGQRGTYQETQYF
.	TRBV7-8	TRBJ2-7	.	TGTGCCAGCAGCCAAGAACAGGGATCCTACGAGCAGTACTTC	CASSQEQGSYEQYF
TRBD2	TRBV30	TRBJ2-3	.	TGTGCCTGGAGTGTAGAGCCTAGCGGGTCAGATACGCAGTATTTT	CAWSVEPSGSDTQYF
TRBD1	TRBV11-2	TRBJ2-3	.	TGTGCCAGCAGCCCAGAGACAGGGGTCCGGACAGATACGCAGTATTTT	CASSPETGVRTDTQYF
TRBD2	TRBV7-2	TRBJ2-5	.	TGTGCCAGCAGCCGTGGACTAGCGGGAGCACGAGAGACCCAGTACTTC	CASSRGLAGARETQYF
TRBD2	TRBV11-2	TRBJ2-7	once	TGTGCCAGCAGCTTAGATATAGCGGGAGCCTCCTACGAGCAGTACTTC	CASSLDIAGASYEQYF
TRBD2	TRBV19	TRBJ2-1	.	TGTGCCAGTAGTCGATTTGGACGGCCCCGGACTAGCGGGAGCCACAATGAGCAGTTCTTC	CASSRFGRPRTSGSHNEQFF
TRBD2	TRBV28	TRBJ2-1	.	TGTGCCAGCAGTTTAAGTTTGGGGGGGAACAATGAGCAGTTCTTC	CASSLSLGGNNEQFF
TRBD1	TRBV18	TRBJ2-5	.	TGTGCCAGCTCACTACAGGGGTCCGGGTACCAAGAGACCCAGTACTTC	CASSLQGSGYQETQYF
TRBD1	TRBV5-1	TRBJ2-3	once	TGCGCCAGCAGCTTGGCCGGACAGGGGCCTGCAGATACGCAGTATTTT	CASSLAGQGPADTQYF
.	TRBV23-1	TRBJ2-3	.	TGCGCCAGCACAACAGGGGATACGCAGTATTTT	CASTTGDTQYF
TRBD1	TRBV28	TRBJ2-7	.	TGTGCCAGCAGGCTTACCGGGACAGGTACCGAGCAGTACTTC	CASRLTGTGTEQYF
.	TRBV25-1	TRBJ1-1	many	TGTGCCAGCGCTCCGCTCGAGGGGAGGGGAATGAACACTGAAGCTTTCTTT	CASAPLEGRGMNTEAFF
TRBD1	TRBV7-8	TRBJ2-7	.	TGTGCCAGCAGCTTAGCGAGGGGACAGGGAAGGTCCTACGAGCAGTACTTC	CASSLARGQGRSYEQYF
.	TRBV6-6	TRBJ2-7	.	TGTGCCAGCAGTTACTCGATGGTGGGGGGCTCCTACGAGCAGTACTTC	CASSYSMVGGSYEQYF
.	TRBV19	TRBJ2-7	.	TGTGCCAGTCGATCTCCCGACGGAACCTACGAGCAGTACTTC	CASRSPDGTYEQYF
.	TRBV7-9	TRBJ2-1	.	TGTGCCAGCAGCGTCGGGAACTCCTACAATGAGCAGTTCTTC	CASSVGNSYNEQFF
.	TRBV28	TRBJ1-5	.	TGTGCCAGCAGTCCCAGGGATCAGCCCCAGCATTTT	CASSPRDQPQHF
.	TRBV28	TRBJ1-2	.	TGTGCCAGCAGTTTAAAGGCGGGAGGAGGCTACACCTTC	CASSLKAGGGYTF
.	TRBV28	TRBJ2-2	.	TGTGCCAGCAGGTCCCCCGGAGAGGGGAACACCGGGGAGCTGTTTTTT	CASRSPGEGNTGELFF
TRBD1	TRBV7-2	TRBJ2-7	.	TGTGCCAGCAGCTGGACAGGGGGCGTTTCTGAGCAGTACTTC	CASSWTGGVSEQYF
TRBD1	TRBV2	TRBJ1-1	.	TGTGCCAGCAGTAAGGACAGGGGGCGATTTACTGAAGCTTTCTTT	CASSKDRGRFTEAFF
.	TRBV5-4	TRBJ2-1	.	TGTGCCAGCAGCTTGGCCGGCTCGAATGAGCAGTTCTTC	CASSLAGSNEQFF
.	TRBV19	TRBJ1-1	.	TGTGCCAGTAGTGAGACACCGAAGAACACTGAAGCTTTCTTT	CASSETPKNTEAFF